The next 15 T cell receptor beta chains were all read from a single sample in a study of spatial heterogeneity in lung cancer. TCRdb re-called the 5' RACE reads with MiXCR, one entry per CDR3 protein. This table has roughly 39,000 distinct CDR3 sequences, under 6.5% appearing once. Noted time point: sample taken at primary tumor resection. Whole RNA was taken from tumor, nontumor lung or frozen PBMC; it was then sequenced unsorted. Here the sequenced sample was PBMCs, taken at surgery. The receptors derive from a male donor with early-stage non-small cell lung cancer.

At least ten counts were recorded for this clonotype. The chain employs TRBV5-8 and TRBJ1-1, with D uncertain. V lost 0 bases to trimming and J lost 1 base, with 10 bases between them. CDR3 length: 15 residues. Germline CDR1 is SGHTS and CDR2 is YDEGEE. The CDR3 loop is CASSLVGFGNTEAFF. As DNA, the CDR3 is TGTGCCAGCAGCTTGGTGGGGTTTGGGAACACTGAAGCTTTCTTT.

This clonotype has only a few counts. The chain carries TRBV7-9 and TRBJ1-5, with TRBD1 identical over 8 bases. The germline CDR1 and CDR2 sequences are SEHNR and FQNEAQ (reference sequence). The CDR3 covers 16 residues. After removal of 4 bases from V and 3 bases from J, the junction contained 8 bases not matched to a gene. CDR3 sequence (DNA): TGTGCCAGCAGCTATTCACTGGACAGGGCCAATCAGCCCCAGCATTTT. It yields the protein CASSYSLDRANQPQHF.

In this sample, this clonotype turned up many times. The genes are TRBV7-9 and TRBJ1-1, with TRBD1 matching over 9 bases. In germline, CDR1 is SEHNR, CDR2 FQNEAQ (reference sequence). The CDR3 contains 14 residues. V lost 8 bases to trimming and J lost 6 bases; unmatched junction nucleotides: 10. CDR3 bases: TGTGCCAGCGACTCGGACAGGGGAGCGGCTGAAGCTTTCTTT. Encoded protein: CASDSDRGAAEAFF.

This clonotype was seen ten or more times. The chain uses TRBV2 and TRBJ2-1; TRBD1 might be the D (5 bases). CDR1 and CDR2 from the germline V gene are SNHLY and FYNNEI. CDR3 length: 10 residues. Trimming removed 6 bases from V and 10 bases from J, with 7 bases in between. The CDR3 is CASRGAEQFF. DNA for the CDR3: TGTGCCAGCAGAGGGGCCGAGCAGTTCTTC.

This chain connects TRBV5-6 to TRBJ1-5; 8 positions match TRBD1. The V and J ends lost 3 bases and 2 bases, in that order; junction bases with no gene match: 13. The CDR3 sequence is 18 residues long. CDR1 is SGHDT, CDR2 YYEEEE, per germline. The CDR3 bases are TGTGCCAGCAGCTATCGGGCGCGGACAGGGTTTGGCAATCAGCCCCAGCATTTT. This translates into CASSYRARTGFGNQPQHF.

This clonotype has ten or more counts. The rearrangement links TRBV6-2 or TRBV6-3 to TRBJ1-5; tentatively, D is TRBD1 (6 bases). The V and J ends lost 4 bases and 2 bases respectively, with 12 bases between them. The length of the CDR3 is 15 residues. Germline V gene sequence: CDR1 MNHEY, CDR2 SVGEGT. The CDR3 nucleotides read TGTGCCAGCAGTTTGGACAGTATAGGCAATCAGCCCCAGCATTTT. Its protein is CASSLDSIGNQPQHF.

As to this clonotype: This may come from a read error, since a much larger clone is one base off. The rearrangement uses TRBV27 and TRBJ2-1, with a weak D call TRBD2 (6 bases). V lost 0 bases and J lost 12, with 12 bases in between. This CDR3 has 13 amino acids. CDR1 and CDR2 from the germline V gene are MNHEY and SMNVEV (reference sequence). DNA for the CDR3: TGTGCCAGCAGTTTATCAGGAGGGTACGGGCAGTTCTTC. Its translation is CASSLSGGYGQFF.

This clonotype was counted ten times or more. The chain is built from TRBV15 and TRBJ1-3; D gene uncertain. CDR1 is LNHNV and CDR2 is YYDKDF in the germline V gene (reference sequence). V was shortened by 3 bases and J by 0 bases, with 9 bases between the two germline ends. The CDR3 is 15 residues long. CDR3 sequence (DNA): TGTGCCACCAGCAGGGAGGTCCCCTCTGGAAACACCATATATTTT. Its protein is CATSREVPSGNTIYF.

This clonotype has ten or more counts. The chain has TRBV7-8 and TRBJ1-1; D is perhaps TRBD1 (5 bases). The CDR3 contains 13 residues. The germline V gene has CDR1 SGHVS and CDR2 FQNEAQ. With 7 bases removed from V and 7 bases from J, the gap between germline ends came to 16 bases. The CDR3 region is CASTRSRGSEAFF. The CDR3 region has the DNA TGTGCCAGCACCAGAAGCCGGGGGAGTGAAGCTTTCTTT.

V is TRBV12-3 or TRBV12-4 and J is TRBJ2-6; D not certain. The V end was cut by 8 bases, the J end by 0 bases, with 8 bases between. The CDR3 consists of 14 residues. The CDR3 DNA sequence: TGTGCCAGCCTTCTGTCCTCTGGGGCCAACGTCCTGACTTTC. This encodes CASLLSSGANVLTF.

This clonotype occurred once. V gene TRBV28 combines with J gene TRBJ2-1, with 9 bases that match TRBD2. This CDR3 contains 15 residues. The germline V gene has CDR1 MDHEN and CDR2 SYDVKM. V dropped 8 bases and J dropped 2; count of bases not matched to a gene: 7. DNA of the CDR3: TGTGCCAGCCACAATAGCGGGGGAACCTACAATGAGCAGTTCTTC. This sequence encodes CASHNSGGTYNEQFF. Looking up the rest from reference TRBV28 and TRBJ2-1 gives the full variable domain: DVKVTQSSRYLVKRTGEKVFLECVQDMDHENMFWYRQDPGLGLRLIYFSYDVKMKEKGDIPEGYSVSREKKERFSLILESASTNQTSMYLCASHNSGGTYNEQFFGPGTRLTVL.

Remarks on this clonotype: A much more abundant neighbour one base away suggests this may be a read error. The V and J genes are TRBV7-9 and TRBJ2-7; D not certain. Germline V gene sequence: CDR1 SEHNR, CDR2 FQNEAQ (reference sequence). The CDR3 consists of 12 residues. Trimming stripped 1 base from V and 6 bases from J, with 7 bases between. This chain's CDR3 is CASSLDKSEQYF. The CDR3 DNA sequence: TGTGCCAGCAGCTTAGACAAATCCGAGCAGTACTTC.

This clonotype has ten or more counts. The chain recombines TRBV28 with TRBJ1-2; a possible D gene is TRBD1 (6 bases). The CDR3 runs to 14 residues. CDR1 and CDR2 (germline): MDHEN, SYDVKM. Trimming removed 3 bases from V and 7 bases from J, with 15 bases in between. CDR3 in amino acids: CASSFIGQSFGYTF. In DNA, the CDR3 is TGTGCCAGCAGTTTTATAGGACAGTCCTTTGGCTACACCTTC.

Concerning this clonotype: Being one base from a much bigger clone, this may be a read error. The chain couples TRBV7-2 to TRBJ1-1; 9 bases align to TRBD1. This CDR3 has 17 residues. Germline CDR1 and CDR2: SGHTA and FQGNSA. CDR3 DNA: TGTGCCAGCAGCCCCAGAGGGGGACAGGGTTTTTACACTGAAGCTTCCTTT. It encodes CASSPRGGQGFYTEASF.

Ten or more counts support this clonotype. The gene calls are TRBV2 and TRBJ2-2; no clear D gene. In germline, CDR1 is SNHLY, CDR2 FYNNEI. The V gene lost 5 bases and the J gene lost 6 bases, with 10 bases spanning the gap. The length of the CDR3 is 13 residues. CDR3 sequence: CASSPYEAGELFF. The CDR3, as DNA: TGTGCCAGCAGTCCTTATGAGGCCGGGGAGCTGTTTTTT. Full variable domain (missing parts from reference TRBV2 and TRBJ2-2): EPEVTQTPSHQVTQMGQEVILRCVPISNHLYFYWYRQILGQKVEFLVSFYNNEISEKSEIFDDQFSVERPDGSNFTLKIRSTKLEDSAMYFCASSPYEAGELFFGEGSRLTVL.